These 5 T cell receptor beta chains share one sample of origin, sequenced in a study of shared T cell receptors in the human thymus. Profiling relied on immunoSEQ multiplex PCR, and the TCRdb table lists in-frame clones only, not all of them. The sample records about 730,000 clones, 75% to 90% being singletons. The sample was also reused in another study, on human thymus T cells.

The sample consisted of thymocytes. These TCRs come from a girl less than two years old with a congenital heart defect.

V usage is TRBV28 and J usage is TRBJ1-2, with 12 bases lining up with TRBD1. This CDR3 comprises 17 residues. Germline trimming cut 6 bases from V and 4 bases from J; bases unmatched to any gene: 12. Per the germline V gene, CDR1 is MDHEN and CDR2 is SYDVKM. This CDR3 reads CASSLTGTGGFSYGYTF. The DNA for the CDR3 is TGTGCCAGCAGCCTCACCGGGACAGGGGGCTTTAGCTATGGCTACACCTTC.

This chain connects TRBV28 to TRBJ1-2; maybe TRBD1 (5 bases). The CDR3 length is 16 residues. The V end lost 3 bases, the J end lost 6 bases, and 20 bases lay between the germline ends. Per the germline V gene, CDR1 is MDHEN and CDR2 is SYDVKM. The CDR3 loop is CASSFRGYQGLNGYTF. The CDR3 DNA is TGTGCCAGCAGTTTTAGGGGATATCAGGGCCTCAATGGCTACACCTTC.

The J gene is TRBJ1-2, the V gene TRBV6-5; 7 nucleotides agree with TRBD1. CDR3 length: 15 residues. Germline CDR1 reads MNHEY; CDR2 reads SVGAGI. Unmatched junction bases numbered 11, after V lost 6 bases and J lost 4 bases. CDR3 amino acids: CASSTVGQTIYGYTF. CDR3 coding DNA: TGTGCCAGCAGCACCGTGGGACAGACCATCTATGGCTACACCTTC.

This clone appeared once. V is TRBV10-2 and J is TRBJ1-2, with D possibly being TRBD1 (5 bases). Trimming left V 0 bases short and J 3 bases short, with 11 bases between. The CDR3 runs to 15 residues. CDR1 is WSHSY and CDR2 is SAAADI in the germline V gene. The chain's CDR3 is CASSESNTGYYGYTF. CDR3 nucleotides: TGCGCCAGCAGTGAGTCGAATACAGGATACTATGGCTACACCTTC.

CDR3 nucleotides: TGTGCCAGCACCTTCGGTGATCAGGGATGGAATTCACCCCTCCACTTT. It encodes CASTFGDQGWNSPLHF. The chain carries TRBV7-2 and TRBJ1-6; a possible D gene is TRBD1 (5 bases). Germline V CDR1 and CDR2: SGHTA, FQGNSA. There are 16 residues in the CDR3. V lost 7 bases, J lost 7 bases, and 20 bases lay in between.